This is a list of T cell receptor beta chains from one sample in a study of blood T cell repertoires in COVID-19. Repertoires were generated with immunoSEQ multiplex PCR, while TCRdb's copy carries only in-frame clones and drops some. The repertoire holds approximately 250,000 clones, with 88% as singletons. The specimen sequenced was PBMCs or T cells enriched from blood (not recorded which). The receptors shown here come from a woman between 35 and 50 years old who had been exposed to COVID-19. CDR3s include the opening cysteine and the closing phenylalanine or tryptophan. The order of the fields is D gene, V gene, clone size, J gene, CDR3 protein, CDR3 DNA. D genes are given only for firm matches. Clone size is shown for a subset of rows, as once, few, many or a class of expanded clone.

TRBD1	TRBV7-9	-	TRBJ1-4	CASSLAGQGRINEKLFF	TGTGCCAGCAGCTTAGCTGGACAGGGTAGAATAAATGAAAAACTGTTTTTT
-	TRBV10-3	-	TRBJ1-6	CAISDRDNTLPLHF	TGTGCCATCAGTGATAGGGACAACACTCTTCCCCTCCACTTT
-	TRBV6-5	-	TRBJ1-4	CASSYSRGEDEKLFF	TGTGCCAGCAGTTACTCAAGGGGTGAGGATGAAAAACTGTTTTTT
TRBD2	TRBV7-9	-	TRBJ2-1	CASSLWKGGRVEQFF	TGTGCCAGCAGCTTATGGAAGGGCGGGAGAGTTGAGCAGTTCTTC
-	TRBV5-4	-	TRBJ2-5	CVTKDSYTNQETQYF	TGTGTTACCAAGGACAGTTACACAAATCAAGAGACCCAGTACTTC
-	TRBV7-9	once	TRBJ1-5	CASSTTGINQPQHF	TGTGCCAGCTCAACTACAGGGATCAATCAGCCCCAGCATTTT
-	TRBV9	-	TRBJ2-7	CASSVATGAGGSYEQYF	TGTGCCAGCAGCGTAGCTACGGGAGCAGGGGGCTCCTACGAGCAGTACTTC
-	TRBV7-3	-	TRBJ2-3	CASSSRGGTTDTQYF	TGTGCCAGCAGTTCACGAGGGGGAACGACAGATACGCAGTATTTT
TRBD2	TRBV14	-	TRBJ2-3	CASSQVPGLAADTQYF	TGTGCCAGCAGCCAGGTTCCGGGACTAGCCGCAGATACGCAGTATTTT
-	TRBV6-6	-	TRBJ1-5	CASSYSSGSRSQPQHF	TGTGCCAGCAGTTACTCGTCGGGATCAAGGAGTCAGCCCCAGCATTTT
-	TRBV6-4	-	TRBJ2-1	CASSERALGGNEQFF	TGTGCCAGCAGTGAGAGGGCCCTAGGGGGCAATGAGCAGTTCTTC
TRBD1	TRBV6-6	-	TRBJ2-5	CASSRDRVQETQYF	TGTGCCAGCAGCAGGGACAGGGTCCAAGAGACCCAGTACTTC
-	TRBV18	-	TRBJ2-2	CASSPSVNGELFF	TGTGCCAGCTCACCAAGCGTTAACGGGGAGCTGTTTTTT
-	TRBV3-1/TRBV3-2	-	TRBJ1-6	CASSPRTDNSPLHF	TGTGCCAGCAGCCCCCGGACAGATAATTCACCCCTCCACTTT
TRBD1	TRBV15	-	TRBJ1-1	CATSRDDRGTTPEAFF	TGTGCCACCAGCAGAGATGACAGGGGGACCACGCCCGAAGCTTTCTTT
-	TRBV5-1	-	TRBJ1-6	CASSFGPAGPNSPLHF	TGTGCCAGCAGCTTCGGTCCGGCAGGCCCTAATTCACCCCTCCACTTT
-	TRBV7-6	-	TRBJ2-3	CASSYLDRYTDTQYF	TGTGCCAGCAGCTACCTAGACCGGTACACAGATACGCAGTATTTT
-	TRBV11-3	-	TRBJ1-1	CASSLGTEAFF	TGTGCCAGCAGCTTAGGGACAGAAGCTTTCTTT
-	TRBV7-2	-	TRBJ1-4	CASSLGSATNEKLFF	TGTGCCAGCAGCTTAGGTTCGGCAACTAATGAAAAACTGTTTTTT
-	TRBV28	once	TRBJ2-5	CASSEGIWYQETQYF	TGTGCCAGCAGCGAGGGCATCTGGTACCAAGAGACCCAGTACTTC
TRBD2	TRBV7-3	-	TRBJ2-5	CASSLTGLAGETQYF	TGTGCCAGCAGCTTGACGGGACTAGCGGGAGAGACCCAGTACTTC
-	TRBV11-1	-	TRBJ1-6	CASSSPRTDGNSPLHF	TGTGCCAGCAGCTCCCCCCGGACAGACGGGAATTCACCCCTCCACTTT
-	TRBV24-1	once	TRBJ2-3	CATSDPAGRGTDTQYF	TGTGCCACCAGTGACCCAGCGGGTCGGGGGACAGATACGCAGTATTTT
TRBD1	TRBV9	-	TRBJ1-5	CASTKPDRVNQPQHF	TGTGCCAGCACGAAACCTGACAGGGTTAATCAGCCCCAGCATTTT
TRBD1	TRBV10-3	-	TRBJ2-1	CATQGAGYNEQFF	TGTGCCACCCAGGGGGCAGGCTACAATGAGCAGTTCTTC
-	TRBV5-4	-	TRBJ2-3	CASSPRGFADTQYF	TGTGCCAGCAGCCCCAGGGGTTTCGCAGATACGCAGTATTTT
-	TRBV3-1/TRBV3-2	-	TRBJ2-2	CASSLGQGELFF	TGTGCCAGCAGCCTTGGACAGGGGGAGCTGTTTTTT
TRBD2	TRBV10-3	once	TRBJ2-5	CAISPQGRGGLETQYF	TGTGCCATCAGCCCCCAGGGGCGGGGGGGCCTGGAGACCCAGTACTTC
-	TRBV5-1	-	TRBJ1-1	CASSFTDGGNTEAFF	TGCGCCAGCAGCTTTACAGACGGAGGAAACACTGAAGCTTTCTTT
-	TRBV30	-	TRBJ1-1	CAWKIWEGNTEAFF	TGTGCCTGGAAAATCTGGGAGGGGAACACTGAAGCTTTCTTT
-	TRBV7-2	-	TRBJ2-1	CASSLRGGHASYNEQFF	TGTGCCAGCAGCTTACGGGGAGGACACGCCTCCTACAATGAGCAGTTCTTC
-	TRBV6-6	-	TRBJ2-1	CASSYSTGATYNEQFF	TGTGCCAGCAGTTACTCAACGGGTGCCACCTACAATGAGCAGTTCTTC
-	TRBV6-5	-	TRBJ2-7	CASSYLGGTGPYEQYF	TGTGCCAGCAGTTACCTCGGGGGGACAGGTCCCTACGAGCAGTACTTC
TRBD1	TRBV6-2/TRBV6-3	-	TRBJ1-3	CASSYEGAIGNTIYF	TGTGCCAGCAGTTACGAGGGGGCGATTGGAAACACCATATATTTT
-	TRBV7-2	once	TRBJ2-3	CASRVQGSTGDTQYF	TGTGCCAGCCGAGTACAAGGGAGCACTGGAGATACGCAGTATTTT
TRBD2	TRBV5-4	-	TRBJ2-5	CASSLVGEGPETQYF	TGTGCCAGCAGCTTGGTGGGGGAGGGCCCAGAGACCCAGTACTTC